The 29 T cell receptor beta chains below come from one sample, sequenced in a study of Tregs in tolerant kidney transplant recipients (dated by TCRdb to the late 2010s). Libraries were built with the immunoSEQ multiplex PCR assay. Not all clones reach the TCRdb copy of this immuneACCESS table, which keeps in-frame sequences only. Checked studies attribute under half of the gap to unresolved V genes and leave the rest unexplained. The sample table shows 100,000 or so clones, and 90% to 95% are seen once. The biggest ten clones account for roughly 1.7% of the sample. Related donors were used in the transplants with nonmyeloablative bone marrow transplantation, and mixed chimerism was transient in the human trials. Material: CD4+ T cells from blood (PBMCs), obtained 12 months after the transplant. All receptors come from a human patient who received a combined kidney and bone marrow transplant. Donor T cells from the graft may be present among the T cells after a transplant.

This sequence joins TRBV6-5 and TRBJ1-3; D is unresolved. Germline CDR1 and CDR2: MNHEY and SVGAGI. Trimming cost V 2 bases and J 0 bases, with 5 bases left between them. The CDR3 totals 14 residues. This CDR3 is CASSYGDSGNTIYF. The DNA for the CDR3 is TGTGCCAGCAGTTACGGAGACTCTGGAAACACCATATATTTT.

This chain uses TRBV18 with TRBJ1-2; no firm D call. There are 12 residues in the CDR3. V was shortened by 5 bases and J by 8 bases, with 12 bases between the two germline ends. Germline V gene lookup returns CDR1 KGHSH and CDR2 LQKENI. CDR3 bases: TGTGCCAGCTCAGAAAACGGAGGGGGCTACACCTTC. This codes for CASSENGGGYTF.

CDR3 protein: CASSPPSTATIYSNQPQHF. The CDR3 DNA reads TGTGCCAGTAGTCCCCCGTCGACAGCTACAATATATAGCAATCAGCCCCAGCATTTT. The J gene is TRBJ1-5, the V gene TRBV19, with D maybe TRBD1 (5 bases). The CDR3 contains 19 residues. V shed 5 bases and J shed 0 bases, with 23 bases lying between them. Germline CDR1 and CDR2: LNHDA and SQIVND (reference sequence).

The genes are TRBV5-1 and TRBJ2-3; 9 positions agree with TRBD1. The V gene end was trimmed by 2 bases and the J gene end by 3 bases; junction bases not matched to a gene: 7. The CDR3 is 16 residues long. In germline, CDR1 is SGHRS, CDR2 YFSETQ. As DNA, the CDR3 is TGCGCCAGCAGCTTATTGCCGACAGGGGGTACAGATACGCAGTATTTT. Its translation is CASSLLPTGGTDTQYF.

This clone was detected only once. The chain couples TRBV21-1 to TRBJ2-2; TRBD2, the table's D call, was not compared with the DNA. TRBV21-1 is a pseudogene segment. The CDR3 length is 15 residues. The CDR3 spells CASSKGGGNTGELFF. DNA of the CDR3: TGTGCCAGCAGCAAAGGGGGAGGGAACACCGGGGAGCTGTTTTTT.

The rearrangement joins TRBV7-3 to TRBJ1-2; TRBD1 matches at 8 bases. CDR3 size: 15 residues. Germline loops: CDR1 SGHTA, CDR2 FQGTGA. V lost 5 bases, J lost 4 bases, and 9 bases stayed unmatched. The CDR3 sequence: CASSPTAGGLYGYTF. In DNA, the CDR3 is TGTGCCAGCAGCCCCACGGCAGGGGGCCTCTATGGCTACACCTTC.

The chain carries TRBV30 and TRBJ2-3; 8 bases are a match to TRBD2. The V and J ends lost 0 bases and 6 bases, in that order; junction bases with no gene match: 8. This CDR3 contains 15 residues. In germline, CDR1 is GTSNPN, CDR2 SVGIG (reference sequence). The CDR3 protein is CAWSVPSGSGDTQYF. CDR3 nucleotides: TGTGCCTGGAGTGTACCGAGCGGGAGTGGCGATACGCAGTATTTT.

V and J are TRBV2 and TRBJ2-2; tentatively, D is TRBD2 (5 bases). The CDR3 runs 14 residues. Germline V CDR1 and CDR2: SNHLY, FYNNEI. V gave up 7 bases and J gave up 1 base, with 10 bases separating them. The chain's CDR3 is CASKGEGNTGELFF. The CDR3 bases are TGTGCCAGCAAGGGTGAGGGGAACACCGGGGAGCTGTTTTTT.

This chain links TRBV6-1 with TRBJ2-1; D perhaps matches TRBD2 (6 bases). CDR1 MNHNS and CDR2 SASEGT come from the germline V gene. This CDR3 comprises 16 residues. V lost 4 bases and J lost 4, with 17 bases in between. The CDR3 DNA is TGTGCCAGCAGTGCCCGCCCGGCTGCGGGGTACAATGAGCAGTTCTTC. Its translation: CASSARPAAGYNEQFF.

The chain couples TRBV9 to TRBJ1-2, with 11 positions matching TRBD1. V lost 3 bases and J lost 7; bases outside the gene matches: 11. Germline lookup yields CDR1 SGDLS and CDR2 YYNGEE. The length of the CDR3 is 16 residues. The CDR3 DNA reads as TGTGCCAGCAGCGGCCCGGGACAGGGGGGCATCTCTGGCTACACCTTC. Protein: CASSGPGQGGISGYTF.

This chain joins TRBV5-5 and TRBJ2-7; TRBD1 aligns across 9 bases. CDR3 length: 15 amino acids. V lost 2 bases, J lost 3 bases, and 6 bases stayed unmatched. CDR1 is SGHKS, CDR2 YYEKEE, per germline (reference sequence). The CDR3 is CASSFTRDRDYEQYF. The DNA of the CDR3 is TGTGCCAGCAGCTTTACGCGGGACAGGGACTACGAGCAGTACTTC.

The chain carries TRBV19 and TRBJ2-3, with a possible D match to TRBD2 (6 bases). V was cut by 1 base and J by 0 bases, with 8 bases left in between. CDR3 length: 15 residues. CDR1 and CDR2 from the germline V gene are LNHDA and SQIVND (reference sequence). The CDR3: CASSIVAGSTDTQYF. The CDR3 region has the DNA TGTGCCAGTAGTATAGTGGCGGGAAGCACAGATACGCAGTATTTT.

The V and J genes are TRBV5-6 and TRBJ2-6, with TRBD1 identical over 7 bases. The germline V gene encodes CDR1 SGHDT and CDR2 YYEEEE. V was clipped by 3 bases and J by 0 bases; unmatched bases: 9. The CDR3 covers 18 residues. The CDR3 region is CASSSVQGRHSGANVLTF. The CDR3 DNA sequence: TGTGCCAGCAGCTCGGTACAGGGGAGACACTCTGGGGCCAACGTCCTGACTTTC.

The chain carries TRBV5-1 and TRBJ2-1; 7 bases are a match to TRBD2. CDR1 and CDR2 (germline): SGHRS, YFSETQ. V trimming: 0 bases; J trimming: 0 bases; junction bases outside the gene matches: 3. CDR3 size: 16 residues. The CDR3, as DNA: TGCGCCAGCAGCTTGGTGGGAGGGCCCTCCTACAATGAGCAGTTCTTC. Protein: CASSLVGGPSYNEQFF.

The chain recombines TRBV13 with TRBJ1-1; maybe TRBD1 (5 bases). V lost 5 bases to trimming and J lost 6 bases, with 22 bases between them. Germline CDR1 is PRHDT and CDR2 is FYEKMQ (reference sequence). The CDR3 sequence is 16 residues long. The CDR3 is CASSPQRGGGDSEAFF. The CDR3 nucleotides read TGTGCCAGCAGCCCACAACGGGGGGGAGGGGACTCTGAAGCTTTCTTT.

The chain joins TRBV18 to TRBJ2-4; TRBD2 matches 11 bases. This CDR3 is 17 amino acids long. Germline V gives CDR1 KGHSH, CDR2 LQKENI. V lost 5 bases, J lost 6 bases, and 12 bases stayed unmatched. The DNA for the CDR3 is TGTGCCAGCTCAGCCTTCACTAGCGGGGGAGGAGGAAACATTCAGTACTTC. Its translation: CASSAFTSGGGGNIQYF.

The chain combines TRBV4-3 with TRBJ2-7; 8 bases are a match to TRBD2. V shed 6 bases and J 3 bases; nucleotides not matched to a gene: 4. The CDR3 covers 13 residues. The germline gives CDR1 LGHNA, CDR2 YSLEER. The CDR3 spells CASSSAGDYEQYF. CDR3 in DNA: TGCGCCAGCAGTTCAGCGGGGGACTACGAGCAGTACTTC.

J is TRBJ2-7 and V is TRBV5-4, with unresolved D. Per the germline V gene, CDR1 is SGHNT and CDR2 is YYREEE (reference sequence). The ends were cut back, 3 bases at V and 5 bases at J, with 18 bases in the middle. The CDR3 extends over 15 amino acids. CDR3 amino acids: CASSSLRGGWNEQYF. The CDR3 bases are TGTGCCAGCAGCTCCCTCCGCGGTGGTTGGAACGAGCAGTACTTC.

The chain has TRBV19 and TRBJ2-7; D remains ambiguous. The V gene lost 6 bases and the J gene lost 0 bases, with 21 bases spanning the gap. The CDR3 is 17 amino acids. Per germline, CDR1 LNHDA and CDR2 SQIVND (reference sequence). The CDR3 DNA follows: TGTGCCAGTAGCAGGTTTGCATGGTCCGCGAGCTCCTACGAGCAGTACTTC. Translating it yields CASSRFAWSASSYEQYF. Looking up the rest from reference TRBV19 and TRBJ2-7 gives the full variable domain: DGGITQSPKYLFRKEGQNVTLSCEQNLNHDAMYWYRQDPGQGLRLIYYSQIVNDFQKGDIAEGYSVSREKKESFPLTVTSAQKNPTAFYLCASSRFAWSASSYEQYFGPGTRLTVT.

The chain uses TRBV7-2 and TRBJ1-2, with a tentative D call TRBD1 (6 bases). Between the trimmed V and J ends, which lost 10 bases and 6 bases, there was a span of 27 bases. This CDR3 has 16 residues. CDR1 and CDR2 from the germline V gene are SGHTA and FQGNSA. CDR3 DNA: TGTGCCACCTCACGAGGGGGGGGGCTCATTGGGGATGGCTACACCTTC. It codes for CATSRGGGLIGDGYTF.

The V and J genes are TRBV2 and TRBJ2-3; D remains ambiguous. CDR3 length: 11 residues. Trimming took 6 bases from V and 13 from J, leaving 14 bases between them. Germline V gives CDR1 SNHLY, CDR2 FYNNEI. The CDR3 sequence is CASRTTAVEYF. The CDR3 nucleotides are TGTGCCAGCAGGACAACAGCCGTGGAGTATTTT.

The V and J genes are TRBV11-2 and TRBJ2-3; D remains ambiguous. The CDR3 consists of 15 residues. V was clipped by 2 bases and J by 6 bases, with 15 bases between them. Germline-derived CDR1 and CDR2 are SGHAT and FQNNGV. The CDR3 DNA reads as TGTGCCAGCAGCTTATATATTGACTCAGAGGATACGCAGTATTTT. The encoded protein is CASSLYIDSEDTQYF.

The J gene is TRBJ2-5, the V gene TRBV19; weak D call: TRBD2 (6 bases). The V end was cut by 1 base, the J end by 5 bases, with 11 bases between. Germline V gives CDR1 LNHDA, CDR2 SQIVND (reference sequence). This CDR3 is 14 amino acids long. CDR3 region: CASSIVGRGETQYF. The DNA for the CDR3 is TGTGCCAGTAGTATAGTGGGCCGGGGGGAGACCCAGTACTTC. Based on the CDR3 plus reference TRBV19 and TRBJ2-5, the full variable domain is DGGITQSPKYLFRKEGQNVTLSCEQNLNHDAMYWYRQDPGQGLRLIYYSQIVNDFQKGDIAEGYSVSREKKESFPLTVTSAQKNPTAFYLCASSIVGRGETQYFGPGTRLLVL.

This rearrangement joins TRBV6-1 to TRBJ2-3, with TRBD2 matching 9 bases. The CDR3 has 16 residues. Trimming cost V 2 bases and J 8 bases; bases outside gene matches: 11. CDR1 is MNHNS and CDR2 is SASEGT in the germline V gene. CDR3 sequence reads: CASSEISGGFSGTQYF. The CDR3 bases are TGTGCCAGCAGTGAAATAAGCGGGGGGTTTTCTGGTACGCAGTATTTT.

This chain links TRBV7-3 with TRBJ2-2; D gene ambiguous. The CDR3 has 14 residues. The V end was cut by 2 bases, the J end by 7 bases, with 11 bases between. The germline CDR1 and CDR2 sequences are SGHTA and FQGTGA. The CDR3 DNA reads TGTGCCAGCAGCTTACTTGGGCAGATCGGGGAGCTGTTTTTT. Translating it yields CASSLLGQIGELFF.

The rearrangement links TRBV25-1 to TRBJ1-2, with 11 bases matching TRBD1. The CDR3 has 16 residues. CDR1 is MGHDK and CDR2 is SYGVNS in the germline V gene. Trimming took 9 bases from V and 7 from J; bases not matched to a gene: 16. The CDR3 is CARKPGDRGSRCGYTF. As DNA, the CDR3 is TGTGCCAGGAAGCCAGGGGACAGGGGGTCGAGGTGTGGCTACACCTTC.

The chain carries TRBV7-2 and TRBJ2-1; TRBD1 is a possible D gene (5 bases). V dropped 5 bases and J dropped 4 bases, with 21 bases sitting between them. The CDR3 totals 17 residues. In germline, CDR1 is SGHTA, CDR2 FQGNSA. CDR3 sequence reads: CASSQGNDWPLYNEQFF. The CDR3 bases are TGTGCCAGCAGCCAGGGCAACGACTGGCCTCTTTACAATGAGCAGTTCTTC.

J is TRBJ2-7 and V is TRBV6-5, with D possibly matching TRBD1 (5 bases). The germline V gene has CDR1 MNHEY and CDR2 SVGAGI. Trimming removed 2 bases from V and 5 bases from J, with 10 bases in between. This CDR3 has 13 amino acids. The CDR3 here is CASSYTGSHEQYF. The CDR3 nucleotides are TGTGCCAGCAGTTACACAGGAAGCCACGAGCAGTACTTC.

The J gene is TRBJ2-1, the V gene TRBV2; 8 nucleotides align to TRBD2. The length of the CDR3 is 15 residues. Germline V gene data show CDR1 as SNHLY and CDR2 as FYNNEI. The CDR3 region is CAIQGTSGTYNEQFF. CDR3 bases: TGTGCAATCCAAGGAACTAGCGGAACCTACAATGAGCAGTTCTTC. The variable domain in full, with the rest retrieved from reference TRBV2 and TRBJ2-1, is EPEVTQTPSHQVTQMGQEVILRCVPISNHLYFYWYRQILGQKVEFLVSFYNNEISEKSEIFDDQFSVERPDGSNFTLKIRSTKLEDSAMYFCAIQGTSGTYNEQFFGPGTRLTVL.